This is a list of T cell receptor beta chains from one sample in a study of cytomegalovirus exposure and HLA in healthy donors. Generated by immunoSEQ multiplex PCR, the TCRdb table keeps only in-frame clones and is missing some. The table includes 350,000 or so clones, about nine tenths detected once. Sequenced: PBMCs. These receptors came from a woman aged 18-29 years in good health and CMV-seronegative. Both conserved end residues are part of each CDR3. Fields, in order: V gene, CDR3 length, CDR3 protein.

V gene: TRBV6-1; CDR3 length: 12; CDR3 protein: CASFLESMRYTF
V gene: TRBV2; CDR3 length: 15; CDR3 protein: CASSGLAGVKHEQYF
V gene: TRBV28; CDR3 length: 15; CDR3 protein: CASSSTRTNTGELFF
V gene: TRBV4-2; CDR3 length: 19; CDR3 protein: CASSPTQTGEGGGTDTQYF
V gene: TRBV27; CDR3 length: 15; CDR3 protein: CASSFSSGTQETQYF
V gene: TRBV11-3; CDR3 length: 17; CDR3 protein: CASSLGGTRGQVDEQFF
V gene: TRBV29-1; CDR3 length: 14; CDR3 protein: CSVGAGGGAETQYF
V gene: TRBV7-2; CDR3 length: 13; CDR3 protein: CASRSPLQDGAFF
V gene: TRBV6-1; CDR3 length: 13; CDR3 protein: CASSEPDSAEAFF
V gene: TRBV7-2; CDR3 length: 17; CDR3 protein: CASSLRVGLAGVDTQYF
V gene: TRBV6-5; CDR3 length: 15; CDR3 protein: CASSSSDRGRTEAFF
V gene: TRBV2; CDR3 length: 14; CDR3 protein: CASSGPLGLNEQFF
V gene: TRBV7-9; CDR3 length: 14; CDR3 protein: CASGRQGEVDGYTF
V gene: TRBV29-1; CDR3 length: 15; CDR3 protein: CSVELAGQKNTEAFF
V gene: TRBV20-1; CDR3 length: 11; CDR3 protein: CSAEDYNEQFF
V gene: TRBV7-7; CDR3 length: 15; CDR3 protein: CASSLGSLTPNEQFF
V gene: TRBV18; CDR3 length: 14; CDR3 protein: CASSPRPGSYEQYF
V gene: TRBV28; CDR3 length: 15; CDR3 protein: CASSLWGGGTYEQYF
V gene: TRBV11-1; CDR3 length: 16; CDR3 protein: CASSQGGLAKQETQYF
V gene: TRBV25-1; CDR3 length: 13; CDR3 protein: CASSDGRADTQYF
V gene: TRBV28; CDR3 length: 14; CDR3 protein: CASEKAGAAGTQYF
V gene: TRBV7-2; CDR3 length: 14; CDR3 protein: CASSSRRGSYEQYF
V gene: TRBV5-1; CDR3 length: 13; CDR3 protein: CASSFGGADTQYF
V gene: TRBV29-1; CDR3 length: 15; CDR3 protein: CSGQGLAGGTGELFF
V gene: TRBV30; CDR3 length: 14; CDR3 protein: CAWSQTSGSYEQFF
V gene: TRBV5-4; CDR3 length: 15; CDR3 protein: CASSLRTGASYEQYF
V gene: TRBV7-3; CDR3 length: 17; CDR3 protein: CASSRLAGGASYNEQFF
V gene: TRBV11-1; CDR3 length: 16; CDR3 protein: CASSFRGGASTGELFF
V gene: TRBV6-5; CDR3 length: 15; CDR3 protein: CASSSPGQGIYGYTF
V gene: TRBV7-9; CDR3 length: 15; CDR3 protein: CASSSGLASTYEQYF
V gene: TRBV6-1; CDR3 length: 15; CDR3 protein: CASSETNRLGYGYTF
V gene: TRBV10-1; CDR3 length: 13; CDR3 protein: CASNPSSSETQYF
V gene: TRBV11-2; CDR3 length: 14; CDR3 protein: CASSWGSAGFGYTF
V gene: TRBV6-5; CDR3 length: 16; CDR3 protein: CASSYRGGATNEKLFF
V gene: TRBV11-2; CDR3 length: 11; CDR3 protein: CASSPRETQYF